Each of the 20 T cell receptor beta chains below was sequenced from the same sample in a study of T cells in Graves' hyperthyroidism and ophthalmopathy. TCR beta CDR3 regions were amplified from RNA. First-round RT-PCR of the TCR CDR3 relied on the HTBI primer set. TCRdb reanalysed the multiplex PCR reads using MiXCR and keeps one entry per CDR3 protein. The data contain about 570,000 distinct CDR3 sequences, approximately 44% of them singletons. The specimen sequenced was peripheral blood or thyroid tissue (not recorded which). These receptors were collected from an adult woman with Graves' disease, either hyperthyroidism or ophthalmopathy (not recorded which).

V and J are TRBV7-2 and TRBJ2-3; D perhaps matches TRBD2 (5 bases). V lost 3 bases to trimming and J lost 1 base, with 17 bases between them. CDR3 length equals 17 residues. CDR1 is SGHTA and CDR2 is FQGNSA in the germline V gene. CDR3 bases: TGTGCCAGCAGCTTGTCGGCGAGGGTCACAGGCACAGATACGCAGTATTTT. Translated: CASSLSARVTGTDTQYF.

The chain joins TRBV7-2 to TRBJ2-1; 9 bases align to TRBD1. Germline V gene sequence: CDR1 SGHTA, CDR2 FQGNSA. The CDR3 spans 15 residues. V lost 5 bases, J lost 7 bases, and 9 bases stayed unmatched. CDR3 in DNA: TGTGCCAGCAGCCCCCACAGGGGGCGCGGGAATGAGCAGTTCTTC. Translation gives CASSPHRGRGNEQFF.

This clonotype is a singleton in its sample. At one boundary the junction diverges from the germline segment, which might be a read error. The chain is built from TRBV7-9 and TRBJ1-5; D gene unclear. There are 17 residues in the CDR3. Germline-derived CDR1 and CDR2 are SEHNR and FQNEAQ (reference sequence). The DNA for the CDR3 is TGCGCCAGCAGCCAAGTGTGGACCGTCGATAGCAATCAGCCCCAGCATTTT. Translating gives CASSQVWTVDSNQPQHF.

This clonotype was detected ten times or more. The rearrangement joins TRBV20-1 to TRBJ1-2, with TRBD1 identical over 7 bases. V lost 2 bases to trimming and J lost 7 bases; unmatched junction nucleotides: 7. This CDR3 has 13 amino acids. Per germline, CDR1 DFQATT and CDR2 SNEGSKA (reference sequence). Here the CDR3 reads CSARIPTGSGYTF. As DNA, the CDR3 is TGCAGTGCTAGAATCCCGACAGGGAGTGGCTACACCTTC.

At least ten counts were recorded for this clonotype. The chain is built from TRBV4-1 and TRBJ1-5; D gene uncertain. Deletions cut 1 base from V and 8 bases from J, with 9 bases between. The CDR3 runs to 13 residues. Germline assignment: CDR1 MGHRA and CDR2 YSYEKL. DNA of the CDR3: TGCGCCAGCAGCCAAGCCCGGAGGGAGCCCCAGCATTTT. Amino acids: CASSQARREPQHF.

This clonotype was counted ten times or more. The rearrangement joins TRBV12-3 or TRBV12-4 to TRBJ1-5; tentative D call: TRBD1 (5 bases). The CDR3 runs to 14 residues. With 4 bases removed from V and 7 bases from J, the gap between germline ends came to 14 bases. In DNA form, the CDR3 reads TGTGCCAGCAGTTACCAGGGAGGGCACCAGCCCCAGCATTTT. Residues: CASSYQGGHQPQHF.

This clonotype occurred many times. The CDR3 loop is CSARDGGQDYGYTF. CDR3 bases: TGCAGTGCTAGAGATGGGGGACAGGACTATGGCTACACCTTC. V is TRBV20-1 and J is TRBJ1-2; TRBD1 matches at 8 bases. V was clipped by 0 bases and J by 3 bases; unmatched bases: 3. Germline loops: CDR1 DFQATT, CDR2 SNEGSKA (reference sequence). CDR3 length equals 14 residues.

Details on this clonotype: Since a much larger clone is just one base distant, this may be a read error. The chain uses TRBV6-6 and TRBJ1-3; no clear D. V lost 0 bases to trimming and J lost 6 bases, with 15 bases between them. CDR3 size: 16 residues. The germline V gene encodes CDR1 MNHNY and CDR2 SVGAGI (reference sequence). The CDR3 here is CASSYSDSSGENTIYF. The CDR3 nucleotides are TGTGCCAGCAGTTACTCGGACTCCTCCGGTGAAAACACCATATATTTT.

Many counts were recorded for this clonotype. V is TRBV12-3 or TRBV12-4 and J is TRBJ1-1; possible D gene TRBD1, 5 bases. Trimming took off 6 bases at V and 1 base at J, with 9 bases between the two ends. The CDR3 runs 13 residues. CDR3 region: CASRLRENTEAFF. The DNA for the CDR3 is TGTGCCAGCAGGCTCAGGGAGAACACTGAAGCTTTCTTT.

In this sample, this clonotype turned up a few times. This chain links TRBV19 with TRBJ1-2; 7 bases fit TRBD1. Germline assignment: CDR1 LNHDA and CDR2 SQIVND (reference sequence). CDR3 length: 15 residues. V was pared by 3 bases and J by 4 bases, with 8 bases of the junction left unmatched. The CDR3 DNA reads TGTGCCAGTAGTATCCCCTTGGGACAGAGCTATGGCTACACCTTC. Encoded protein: CASSIPLGQSYGYTF. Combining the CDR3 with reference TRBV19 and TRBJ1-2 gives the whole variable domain DGGITQSPKYLFRKEGQNVTLSCEQNLNHDAMYWYRQDPGQGLRLIYYSQIVNDFQKGDIAEGYSVSREKKESFPLTVTSAQKNPTAFYLCASSIPLGQSYGYTFGSGTRLTVV.

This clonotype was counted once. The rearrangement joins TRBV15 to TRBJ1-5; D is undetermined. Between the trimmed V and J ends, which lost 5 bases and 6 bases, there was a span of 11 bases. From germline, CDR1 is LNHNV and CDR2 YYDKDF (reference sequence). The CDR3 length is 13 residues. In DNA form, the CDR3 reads TGTGCCACCAGCTCAGGAAGCGTTCAGCCCCAGCATTTT. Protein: CATSSGSVQPQHF.

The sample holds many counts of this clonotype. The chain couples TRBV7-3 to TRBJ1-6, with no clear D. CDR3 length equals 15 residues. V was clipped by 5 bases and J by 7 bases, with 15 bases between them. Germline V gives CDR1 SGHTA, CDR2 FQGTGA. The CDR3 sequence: CASSPTNGGNSPLHF. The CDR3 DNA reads TGTGCCAGCAGCCCAACGAACGGTGGGAATTCACCCCTCCACTTT. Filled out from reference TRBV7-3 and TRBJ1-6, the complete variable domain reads GAGVSQTPSNKVTEKGKYVELRCDPISGHTALYWYRQSLGQGPEFLIYFQGTGAADDSGLPNDRFFAVRPEGSVSTLKIQRTERGDSAVYLCASSPTNGGNSPLHFGNGTRLTVT.

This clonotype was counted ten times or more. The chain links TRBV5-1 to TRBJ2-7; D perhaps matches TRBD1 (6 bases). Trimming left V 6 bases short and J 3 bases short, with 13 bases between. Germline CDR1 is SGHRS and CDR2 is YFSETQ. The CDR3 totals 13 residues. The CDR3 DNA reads TGCGCCAGCACCGGGCAGGACAGCTACGAGCAGTACTTC. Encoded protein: CASTGQDSYEQYF.

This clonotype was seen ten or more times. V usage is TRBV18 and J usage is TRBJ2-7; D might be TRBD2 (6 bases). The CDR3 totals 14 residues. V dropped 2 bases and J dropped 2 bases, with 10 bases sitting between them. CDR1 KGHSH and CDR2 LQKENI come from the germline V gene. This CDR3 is CASSPSGGTYEQYF. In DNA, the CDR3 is TGTGCCAGCTCACCAAGTGGCGGGACCTACGAGCAGTACTTC. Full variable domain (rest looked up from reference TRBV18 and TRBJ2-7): NAGVMQNPRHLVRRRGQEARLRCSPMKGHSHVYWYRQLPEEGLKFMVYLQKENIIDESGMPKERFSAEFPKEGPSILRIQQVVRGDSAAYFCASSPSGGTYEQYFGPGTRLTVT.

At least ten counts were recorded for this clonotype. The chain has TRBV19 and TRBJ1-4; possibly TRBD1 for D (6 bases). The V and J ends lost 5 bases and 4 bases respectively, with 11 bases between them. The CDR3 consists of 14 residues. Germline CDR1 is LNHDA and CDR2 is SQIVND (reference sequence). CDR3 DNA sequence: TGTGCCAGTAGTTCTCGACAGGATAATGAAAAACTGTTTTTT. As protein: CASSSRQDNEKLFF.

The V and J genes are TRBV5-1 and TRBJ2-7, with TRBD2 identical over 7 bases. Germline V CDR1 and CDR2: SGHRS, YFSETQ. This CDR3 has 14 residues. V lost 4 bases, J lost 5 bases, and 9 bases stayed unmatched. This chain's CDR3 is CASSNSGFVHEQYF. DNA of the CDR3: TGCGCCAGCAGCAATAGCGGGTTCGTCCACGAGCAGTACTTC.

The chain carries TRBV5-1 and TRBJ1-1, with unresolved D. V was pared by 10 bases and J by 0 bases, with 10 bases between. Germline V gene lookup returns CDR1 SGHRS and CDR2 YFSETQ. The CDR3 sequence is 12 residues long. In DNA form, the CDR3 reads TGCGCCGGTAGCCCTATGAACACTGAAGCTTTCTTT. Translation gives CAGSPMNTEAFF.

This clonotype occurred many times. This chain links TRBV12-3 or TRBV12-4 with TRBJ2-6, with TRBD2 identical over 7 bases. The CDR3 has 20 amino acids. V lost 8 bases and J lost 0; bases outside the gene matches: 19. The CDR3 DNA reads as TGTGCCAGCGAATGGTACCGGGGACTAACTAGGGGCTCTGGGGCCAACGTCCTGACTTTC. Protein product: CASEWYRGLTRGSGANVLTF.

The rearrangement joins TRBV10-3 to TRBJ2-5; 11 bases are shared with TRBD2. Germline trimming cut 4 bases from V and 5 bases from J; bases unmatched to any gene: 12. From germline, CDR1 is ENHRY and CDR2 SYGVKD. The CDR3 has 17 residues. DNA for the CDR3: TGTGCCATCAGTGCTGGGGGGGGGACTAGCGGATGGGAGACCCAGTACTTC. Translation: CAISAGGGTSGWETQYF.

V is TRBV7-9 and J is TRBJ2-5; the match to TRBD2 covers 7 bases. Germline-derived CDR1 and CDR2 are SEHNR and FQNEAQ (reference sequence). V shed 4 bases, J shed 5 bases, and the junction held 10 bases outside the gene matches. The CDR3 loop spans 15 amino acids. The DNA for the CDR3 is TGTGCCAGCAGCTACGGACTAGAGAGCGGGGAGACCCAGTACTTC. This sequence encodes CASSYGLESGETQYF.